The 27 T cell receptor beta chains reported below all come from one sample, sequenced in a study of CD8+ T cells in alopecia areata. As the sequencing template, cDNA was produced by extracting RNA and reverse transcribing it. Measured with immunoSEQ multiplex PCR; TCRdb has only the in-frame clones, and not every one. The repertoire holds fewer than 40,000 clones, with about 60% as singletons. The sequenced material came from NKG2D-high CD8+ T cells sorted from blood. All receptors derive from a human donor with alopecia areata.

The chain carries TRBV28 and TRBJ2-1; TRBD2 matches 9 bases. CDR1 and CDR2 (germline): MDHEN, SYDVKM. Germline trimming cut 6 bases from V and 2 bases from J; bases unmatched to any gene: 5. The CDR3 contains 15 residues. The CDR3 coding sequence is TGTGCCAGCAGCCCTGAGCGGGAGGCCTACAATGAGCAGTTCTTC. This gives the protein CASSPEREAYNEQFF.

The rearrangement joins TRBV14 to TRBJ2-4; D might be TRBD2 (6 bases). V was clipped by 1 base and J by 2 bases, with 12 bases between them. Germline-derived CDR1 and CDR2 are SGHDN and FVKESK. The CDR3 runs 16 residues. The CDR3, as DNA: TGTGCCAGCAGCCAAGGCGGTGGGGGGACCAAAAACATTCAGTACTTC. This encodes CASSQGGGGTKNIQYF.

This clone was counted only a few times. The J gene is TRBJ2-7, the V gene TRBV4-2, with TRBD1 matching 9 bases. The CDR3 sequence is 15 residues long. CDR1 and CDR2 (germline): LGHNA, YNFKEQ. Germline trimming cut 4 bases from V and 3 bases from J; bases unmatched to any gene: 7. This CDR3 reads CASSLGTGGFYEQYF. The CDR3 nucleotides read TGTGCCAGCAGCCTGGGCACAGGGGGCTTCTACGAGCAGTACTTC.

The rearrangement links TRBV20-1 to TRBJ2-1; unclear D gene. Trimming removed 0 bases from V and 7 bases from J, with 1 base in between. The CDR3 is made up of 10 amino acids. Germline CDR1 and CDR2: DFQATT and SNEGSKA (reference sequence). The CDR3 region has the DNA TGCAGTGCTAGAGAAAATGAGCAGTTCTTC. Translation gives CSARENEQFF.

The V gene is TRBV7-9, the J gene TRBJ1-1; 10 bases are a match to TRBD1. The CDR3 runs to 11 residues. Germline CDR1 SEHNR, CDR2 FQNEAQ (reference sequence). J was trimmed by 14 bases and V by 1 base; bases with no gene match: 1. CDR3 loop: CASSLGQGAFF. As DNA, the CDR3 is TGTGCCAGCAGCTTAGGACAGGGGGCCTTCTTT.

The chain recombines TRBV5-4 with TRBJ2-2; D assignment may be TRBD1 or TRBD2 (5 bases each). CDR3 size: 13 residues. V lost 4 bases and J lost 4, with 8 bases in between. The germline V gene encodes CDR1 SGHNT and CDR2 YYREEE (reference sequence). The CDR3 sequence is CASSRGGTGELFF. DNA for the CDR3: TGTGCCAGCAGCCGGGGCGGCACCGGGGAGCTGTTTTTT. The whole variable domain, filled in from reference TRBV5-4 and TRBJ2-2, reads ETGVTQSPTHLIKTRGQQVTLRCSSQSGHNTVSWYQQALGQGPQFIFQYYREEENGRGNFPPRFSGLQFPNYSSELNVNALELDDSALYLCASSRGGTGELFFGEGSRLTVL.

The chain employs TRBV28 and TRBJ2-7; the match to TRBD2 covers 9 bases. Germline trimming cut 4 bases from V and 4 bases from J; bases unmatched to any gene: 5. CDR1 and CDR2 (germline): MDHEN, SYDVKM. CDR3 length equals 14 residues. CDR3: CASSSPTSGYEQYF. The DNA of the CDR3 is TGTGCCAGCAGTTCTCCGACTAGCGGTTACGAGCAGTACTTC. The full variable domain, completed using reference TRBV28 and TRBJ2-7, is DVKVTQSSRYLVKRTGEKVFLECVQDMDHENMFWYRQDPGLGLRLIYFSYDVKMKEKGDIPEGYSVSREKKERFSLILESASTNQTSMYLCASSSPTSGYEQYFGPGTRLTVT.

This clone has just a few counts. The chain uses TRBV19 and TRBJ1-1; D perhaps matches TRBD1 (5 bases). CDR1 and CDR2 from the germline V gene are LNHDA and SQIVND (reference sequence). The ends were cut back, 6 bases at V and 5 bases at J, with 16 bases in the middle. CDR3 length equals 14 residues. The CDR3 DNA reads TGTGCCAGTAGCATCAGACAGCGTTTGACTGAAGCTTTCTTT. It codes for CASSIRQRLTEAFF. The variable domain in full, completed from reference TRBV19 and TRBJ1-1, reads DGGITQSPKYLFRKEGQNVTLSCEQNLNHDAMYWYRQDPGQGLRLIYYSQIVNDFQKGDIAEGYSVSREKKESFPLTVTSAQKNPTAFYLCASSIRQRLTEAFFGQGTRLTVV.

The chain uses TRBV7-2 and TRBJ1-2; perhaps TRBD1 as D (5 bases). Germline CDR1 reads SGHTA; CDR2 reads FQGNSA. The CDR3 runs to 17 residues. Trimming pared 1 base from V and 6 bases from J, leaving 21 bases between. CDR3 nucleotides: TGTGCCAGCAGCTTAGATGTGGGGCAGGCGCGGCGGGATGGCTACACCTTC. This sequence encodes CASSLDVGQARRDGYTF. Together with reference TRBV7-2 and TRBJ1-2, the CDR3 gives the full variable domain: GAGVSQSPSNKVTEKGKDVELRCDPISGHTALYWYRQSLGQGLEFLIYFQGNSAPDKSGLPSDRFSAERTGGSVSTLTIQRTQQEDSAVYLCASSLDVGQARRDGYTFGSGTRLTVV.

The chain recombines TRBV5-7 with TRBJ2-6; D is uncertain. TRBV5-7 belongs to the ORF category, with a function that is uncertain. V lost 4 bases, J lost 1 base, and 9 bases lay in between. The CDR3 covers 15 residues. For the CDR3, the DNA is TGTGCCAGCAGCCCACCTCTTTCTGGGGCCAACGTCCTGACTTTC. Its translation is CASSPPLSGANVLTF.

The chain employs TRBV6-5 and TRBJ2-7; a possible D gene is TRBD1 (5 bases). Germline-derived CDR1 and CDR2 are MNHEY and SVGAGI. The germline V and J ends were trimmed by 6 bases and 0 bases, with 12 bases remaining between them. The CDR3 has 14 amino acids. CDR3: CASSSSGRSYEQYF. Here the CDR3 DNA reads TGTGCCAGCAGCTCCTCAGGGCGCTCCTACGAGCAGTACTTC.

The chain carries TRBV11-1 and TRBJ2-2, with unresolved D. In germline, CDR1 is SGHAT, CDR2 FQDESV (reference sequence). This CDR3 region has 11 residues. Trimming cost V 2 bases and J 6 bases, with 1 base left between them. The CDR3 loop reads CASSLSGELFF. The CDR3 bases are TGTGCCAGCAGCTTATCCGGGGAGCTGTTTTTT.

This clone occurred a few times. V usage is TRBV4-3 and J usage is TRBJ1-1, with D perhaps matching TRBD1 (6 bases). The CDR3 has 16 residues. The germline V gene has CDR1 LGHNA and CDR2 YSLEER. V lost 4 bases and J 3 bases, leaving 18 bases between the germline ends. CDR3 sequence (DNA): TGCGCCAGCAGCCCGGTCGGAACAGGGTGGGACACTGAAGCTTTCTTT. It is translated as CASSPVGTGWDTEAFF.

This chain uses TRBV7-8 with TRBJ1-5; 7 bases align to TRBD1. V shed 3 bases, J shed 2 bases, and the junction held 4 bases outside the gene matches. The CDR3 consists of 15 residues. Looked up from germline, CDR1 is SGHVS and CDR2 is FQNEAQ. The CDR3 spells CASSFSTGGNQPQHF. The CDR3 nucleotides are TGTGCCAGCAGCTTTTCAACAGGGGGCAATCAGCCCCAGCATTTT. Full variable domain (rest looked up from reference TRBV7-8 and TRBJ1-5): GAGVSQSPRYKVAKRGQDVALRCDPISGHVSLFWYQQALGQGPEFLTYFQNEAQLDKSGLPSDRFFAERPEGSVSTLKIQRTQQEDSAVYLCASSFSTGGNQPQHFGDGTRLSIL.

The rearrangement uses TRBV7-2 and TRBJ2-1; no clear D gene. Looked up from germline, CDR1 is SGHTA and CDR2 is FQGNSA. The ends were cut back, 5 bases at V and 8 bases at J, with 7 bases in the middle. This CDR3 spans 11 amino acids. The CDR3, as DNA: TGTGCCAGCAGCCTGGCCTATGAGCAGTTCTTC. Protein product: CASSLAYEQFF.

Within the sample, this clone is medium-sized. At the DNA level, this CDR3 is encoded by other sequences in the same sample as well. The J gene is TRBJ1-2, the V gene TRBV7-9; 8 bases map to TRBD1. Germline V CDR1 and CDR2: SEHNR, FQNEAQ (reference sequence). There are 14 residues in the CDR3. After removal of 5 bases from V and 3 bases from J, the junction contained 5 bases not matched to a gene. The CDR3 spells CASSPDREYYGYTF. In DNA form, the CDR3 reads TGTGCCAGCAGCCCGGACAGGGAATACTATGGCTACACCTTC. The variable domain in full, with the rest retrieved from reference TRBV7-9 and TRBJ1-2, is DTGVSQNPRHKITKRGQNVTFRCDPISEHNRLYWYRQTLGQGPEFLTYFQNEAQLEKSRLLSDRFSAERPKGSFSTLEIQRTEQGDSAMYLCASSPDREYYGYTFGSGTRLTVV.

The rearrangement links TRBV7-2 to TRBJ2-5, with D uncertain. This CDR3 spans 13 amino acids. The V and J ends lost 3 bases and 2 bases respectively, with 7 bases between them. Germline V gene lookup returns CDR1 SGHTA and CDR2 FQGNSA. The CDR3 here is CASSFPLQETQYF. In DNA form, the CDR3 reads TGTGCCAGCAGCTTTCCCCTTCAAGAGACCCAGTACTTC.

The chain joins TRBV21-1 to TRBJ2-2; the tabulated D call, TRBD1, remains unverified against the DNA. TRBV21-1 is shown as a pseudogene. This CDR3 is 17 amino acids long. The CDR3 DNA is TGTGCCAGCAGCAAAGGAACAGGACAGGGATACACCGGGGAGCTGTTTTTT. Protein sequence: CASSKGTGQGYTGELFF.

The chain has TRBV7-9 and TRBJ2-7; D might be TRBD2 (6 bases). Germline CDR1 SEHNR, CDR2 FQNEAQ (reference sequence). This CDR3 contains 16 residues. The V end lost 4 bases, the J end lost 0 bases, and 16 bases lay between the germline ends. CDR3 sequence reads: CASSSVSGLTSYEQYF. In nucleotides, the CDR3 is TGTGCCAGCAGCTCCGTTTCGGGACTTACCTCCTACGAGCAGTACTTC.

This chain joins TRBV7-9 and TRBJ2-1, with 7 nucleotides matching TRBD2. The CDR3 contains 16 residues. Germline V gives CDR1 SEHNR, CDR2 FQNEAQ (reference sequence). J was trimmed by 3 bases and V by 5 bases; bases with no gene match: 10. The CDR3 here is CASSSVAGPFYNEQFF. The CDR3 DNA follows: TGTGCCAGCAGCAGTGTAGCGGGTCCGTTCTACAATGAGCAGTTCTTC.

In its sample, this clone was seen a few times. The V call is TRBV7-9, the J call TRBJ2-1; TRBD2 matches at 8 bases. The V and J ends lost 5 bases and 0 bases, in that order; junction bases with no gene match: 3. Germline V lookup: CDR1 SEHNR, CDR2 FQNEAQ (reference sequence). This CDR3 comprises 15 residues. For the CDR3, the DNA is TGTGCCAGCAGCAATAGCGGGGTCTCCTACAATGAGCAGTTCTTC. Its protein is CASSNSGVSYNEQFF.

V is TRBV7-9 and J is TRBJ2-1, with D perhaps being TRBD1 or TRBD2 (5 bases each). The ends were cut back, 3 bases at V and 5 bases at J, with 20 bases in the middle. The germline gives CDR1 SEHNR, CDR2 FQNEAQ (reference sequence). This CDR3 is 17 amino acids long. CDR3 bases: TGTGCCAGCAGCTTTGGACTGAGGGCAGGGATCGACAATGAGCAGTTCTTC. Its translation is CASSFGLRAGIDNEQFF.

This clone showed up just a few times. The V and J genes are TRBV6-1 and TRBJ2-1, with D possibly being TRBD2 (7 bases). Trimming cost V 2 bases and J 8 bases, with 10 bases left between them. CDR1 and CDR2 from the germline V gene are MNHNS and SASEGT. This CDR3 contains 13 residues. The CDR3 region is CASSERGGHEQFF. In DNA, the CDR3 is TGTGCCAGCAGTGAAAGGGGGGGCCATGAGCAGTTCTTC.

The chain employs TRBV7-9 and TRBJ2-1; TRBD2 matches 12 bases. Germline V CDR1 and CDR2: SEHNR, FQNEAQ (reference sequence). With 5 bases clipped from V and 7 bases from J, the junction kept 3 bases outside the gene matches. The CDR3 extends over 14 amino acids. In DNA, the CDR3 is TGTGCCAGCAGCCTTCTAGCGGGGGGGAATGAGCAGTTCTTC. Protein sequence: CASSLLAGGNEQFF.

Judged by abundance, this clone is medium-sized. This chain connects TRBV5-6 to TRBJ2-1; D is ambiguous. The length of the CDR3 is 12 residues. The germline V and J ends were trimmed by 2 bases and 5 bases, with 5 bases remaining between them. CDR1 and CDR2 (germline): SGHDT, YYEEEE. The CDR3 region has the DNA TGTGCCAGCAGCTTCTGGGACAATGAGCAGTTCTTC. Amino acids: CASSFWDNEQFF. Drawing the rest from reference TRBV5-6 and TRBJ2-1, the complete variable domain is DAGVTQSPTHLIKTRGQQVTLRCSPKSGHDTVSWYQQALGQGPQFIFQYYEEEERQRGNFPDRFSGHQFPNYSSELNVNALLLGDSALYLCASSFWDNEQFFGPGTRLTVL.

This clone was counted between two and nine times. V is TRBV7-8 and J is TRBJ1-5, with D possibly TRBD1 on 6 matching bases. With 5 bases removed from V and 2 bases from J, the gap between germline ends came to 10 bases. CDR1 is SGHVS, CDR2 FQNEAQ, per germline. The CDR3 covers 14 residues. The CDR3 region is CASSTTGRNQPQHF. The CDR3 DNA is TGTGCCAGCAGCACCACAGGGCGCAATCAGCCCCAGCATTTT.

The chain combines TRBV29-1 with TRBJ2-5; 9 positions match TRBD1. The J call may be in error: the DNA end matches TRBJ2-7 better. The germline V gene has CDR1 SQVTM and CDR2 ANQGSEA. The CDR3 extends over 12 amino acids. The CDR3 sequence is CSAGTGTYEQYF. The CDR3, as DNA: TGCAGCGCCGGGACAGGGACTTACGAGCAGTACTTC.